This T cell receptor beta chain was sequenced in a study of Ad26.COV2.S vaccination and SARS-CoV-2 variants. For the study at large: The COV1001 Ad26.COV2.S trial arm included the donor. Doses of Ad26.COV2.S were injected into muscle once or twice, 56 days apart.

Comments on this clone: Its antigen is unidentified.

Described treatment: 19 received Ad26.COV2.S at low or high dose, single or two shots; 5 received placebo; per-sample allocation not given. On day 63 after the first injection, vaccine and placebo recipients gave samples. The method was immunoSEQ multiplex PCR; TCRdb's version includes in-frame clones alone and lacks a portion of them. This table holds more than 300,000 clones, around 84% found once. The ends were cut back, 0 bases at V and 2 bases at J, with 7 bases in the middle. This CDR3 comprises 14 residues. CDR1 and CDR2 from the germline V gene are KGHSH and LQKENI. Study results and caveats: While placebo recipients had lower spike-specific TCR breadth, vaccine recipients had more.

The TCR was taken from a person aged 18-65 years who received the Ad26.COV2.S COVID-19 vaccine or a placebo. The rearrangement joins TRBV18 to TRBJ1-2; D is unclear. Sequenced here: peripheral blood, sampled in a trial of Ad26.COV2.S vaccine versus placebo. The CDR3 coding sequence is TGTGCCAGCTCACCACCGGAAGGGAACTATGGCTACACCTTC. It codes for CASSPPEGNYGYTF.